This TCR beta chain was identified in a study of cytomegalovirus exposure and HLA in healthy donors. About the research overall: The roughly 120 validation repertoires, a later analysis reported, used the same platform as the 666 first-cohort repertoires. Study-wide results and limits: Most TCR sequences were rare, but some public TCRs occurred in many donors.

The CDR3 contains 13 residues. Germline lookup yields CDR1 MNHEY and CDR2 SMNVEV (reference sequence). V lost 2 bases to trimming and J lost 9 bases; unmatched junction nucleotides: 6. Using immunoSEQ multiplex PCR, the repertoire was profiled, and TCRdb retains in-frame clones only, with some absent. The table includes 150,000 to 200,000 clones, 80% to 85% detected once. Points on this clone: Its antigen is not identified.

The roughly 120-subject validation cohort, separate from the approximately 660-subject first cohort, included the donors. The genes are TRBV27 and TRBJ2-5; 7 positions agree with TRBD2. This TCR was sampled from a woman between 18 and 29 years old in good health and CMV-seropositive. The sequenced sample consisted of PBMCs. The CDR3 loop reads CASSLAGGGAQYF. The CDR3 DNA sequence: TGTGCCAGCAGTTTAGCCGGGGGAGGGGCCCAGTACTTC.